This TCR beta chain was recorded in a study of cytomegalovirus exposure and HLA in healthy donors. The PCR contained 60 Vbeta and 13 Jbeta primers. Using immunoSEQ multiplex PCR, the repertoire was profiled, and TCRdb retains in-frame clones only, with some absent. The sample lists tens of thousands of clones, about 72% occurring once. This CDR3 spans 16 amino acids. CDR1 SGHRS and CDR2 YFSETQ come from the germline V gene. The V and J ends lost 3 bases and 5 bases, in that order; junction bases with no gene match: 11. The genes are TRBV5-1 and TRBJ2-5; 9 bases map to TRBD1. This TCR was sampled from a man aged 30-40 years in good health and CMV-seronegative. Sample: PBMCs. The CDR3 reads CASSYAKPGQGETQYF. DNA for the CDR3: TGCGCCAGCAGCTACGCGAAACCGGGACAGGGCGAGACCCAGTACTTC.